These T cell receptor beta chains were read from a single sample in a study of type 1 and type 2 diabetes patients. One entry per CDR3 protein, called by TCRdb with MiXCR from the multiplex PCR reads. The repertoire holds approximately 260,000 distinct CDR3 sequences, with around 50% as singletons. The sequenced material came from peripheral blood mononuclear cells (PBMCs). Source of these receptors: a man aged 18 to 35 with type 2 diabetes. CDR3s include the opening cysteine and the closing phenylalanine or tryptophan. A D gene is named only where the DNA matches it firmly. A row's size may be missing; if present it is once, few, many or a size class.

>NA|NA|TRBJ2-3|TRBV12-3/TRBV12-4
CASSEFIRTHTDTQYF
TGCGCCAGCAGTGAGTTTATCCGGACTCACACAGATACGCAGTATTTT
>TRBD1|NA|TRBJ1-2|TRBV19
CASSIGGTAGGYTF
TGTGCCAGTAGTATCGGAGGGACAGCGGGGGGCTACACCTTC
>NA|few|TRBJ2-7|TRBV24-1
CATSDASAYEQYF
TGTGCCACCAGTGATGCCTCGGCCTACGAGCAGTACTTC
>TRBD2|many|TRBJ2-2|TRBV19
CASSIQAGPNAGELFF
TGTGCCAGTAGTATTCAAGCGGGACCCAACGCCGGGGAGCTGTTTTTT
>NA|NA|TRBJ1-1|TRBV6-2/TRBV6-3
CASSDPPVEAFF
TGTGCCAGCAGTGACCCTCCAGTAGAAGCTTTCTTT
>NA|many|TRBJ1-1|TRBV7-3
CASSPNWGVYTEAFF
TGTGCCAGCAGTCCCAACTGGGGAGTCTACACTGAAGCTTTCTTT
>NA|many|TRBJ2-5|TRBV30
CAWSVLGETQYF
TGTGCCTGGAGTGTATTGGGAGAGACCCAGTACTTC
>TRBD2|NA|TRBJ2-3|TRBV9
CASSVVASGSNTDTQYF
TGTGCCAGCAGCGTAGTGGCTAGCGGGAGTAACACAGATACGCAGTATTTT
>TRBD1|few|TRBJ2-5|TRBV27
CASSPYPGQGAQETQYF
TGTGCCAGCAGTCCCTACCCGGGACAGGGGGCCCAAGAGACCCAGTACTTC
>TRBD2|NA|TRBJ2-2|TRBV6-1
CASSSVGLAGAHGGGELFF
TGTGCCAGCAGTTCCGTTGGACTAGCGGGAGCCCATGGAGGGGGGGAGCTGTTTTTT
>NA|NA|TRBJ1-2|TRBV7-9
CASSLVVAPVGYTF
TGTGCCAGCAGCTTAGTCGTGGCACCGGTAGGCTACACCTTC
>TRBD2|NA|TRBJ2-1|TRBV30
CAWSDGPLAGAENEQFF
TGTGCCTGGAGTGACGGCCCCCTAGCGGGAGCTGAGAATGAGCAGTTCTTC
>NA|few|TRBJ1-1|TRBV30
CAWRGDPGEAFF
TGTGCCTGGAGAGGAGATCCGGGGGAAGCTTTCTTT
>NA|NA|TRBJ2-1|TRBV20-1
CSASRREDWGEQFF
TGCAGTGCTAGCAGGCGGGAAGACTGGGGGGAGCAGTTCTTC
>TRBD2|NA|TRBJ2-5|TRBV10-1
CASSDGLAGVGETQYF
TGCGCCAGCAGTGACGGGCTAGCGGGAGTTGGAGAGACCCAGTACTTC
>TRBD1|NA|TRBJ1-4|TRBV12-3/TRBV12-4
CASSYKGTANEKLFF
TGTGCCAGCAGTTACAAGGGGACAGCTAATGAAAAACTGTTTTTT
>NA|NA|TRBJ1-5|TRBV28
CASSPTLNSQPQHF
TGTGCCAGCAGCCCCACCCTAAACAGTCAGCCCCAGCATTTT
>NA|few|TRBJ2-2|TRBV6-5
CASSYSSDGELFF
TGTGCCAGCAGTTACTCGTCGGACGGGGAGCTGTTTTTT
>TRBD1|NA|TRBJ2-3|TRBV7-2
CASSPPKTGGLDTQYF
TGTGCCAGCAGCCCCCCCAAGACAGGGGGCTTAGATACGCAGTATTTT
>NA|NA|TRBJ1-1|TRBV4-1
CASSQDTRWIMNTEAFF
TGCGCCAGCAGCCAAGATACCCGGTGGATTATGAACACTGAAGCTTTCTTT
>NA|many|TRBJ1-5|TRBV24-1
CATSDLRGQPQHF
TGTGCCACCAGTGATTTACGGGGTCAGCCCCAGCATTTT
>NA|once|TRBJ2-7|TRBV12-5
CASGLVTGGDYEQYF
TGTGCTAGTGGTTTGGTAACAGGAGGGGACTACGAGCAGTACTTC
>NA|NA|TRBJ2-5|TRBV29-1
CSVEALDRGETRYF
TGCAGCGTTGAAGCGTTGGACCGCGGTGAGACCCGGTACTTC
>NA|few|TRBJ1-2|TRBV19
CASSTSRYGYTF
TGTGCCAGTAGTACGTCGAGATATGGCTACACCTTC
>TRBD1|NA|TRBJ2-2|TRBV4-3
CASLPTGQPNTGELFF
TGCGCCAGCCTCCCAACGGGACAGCCAAACACCGGGGAGCTGTTTTTT
>TRBD2|NA|TRBJ2-1|TRBV29-1
CSARLAAYNEQFF
TGCAGTGCACGACTAGCGGCCTACAATGAGCAGTTCTTC
>NA|few|TRBJ1-1|TRBV19
CASSIDQDPVFHTEAFF
TGTGCCAGTAGTATAGACCAGGACCCTGTCTTCCACACTGAAGCTTTCTTT
>TRBD1|NA|TRBJ2-5|TRBV20-1
CSAKTGTAQETQYF
TGCAGTGCCAAGACCGGGACAGCACAAGAGACCCAGTACTTC
>TRBD1|NA|TRBJ2-7|TRBV7-2
CASSQEWDRGGEQYF
TGTGCCAGCAGCCAAGAGTGGGACAGGGGAGGCGAGCAGTACTTC
>TRBD1|NA|TRBJ2-3|TRBV7-2
CASSFTGTGMDTQYF
TGTGCCAGCAGCTTCACGGGGACAGGGATGGATACGCAGTATTTT
>TRBD2|NA|TRBJ2-5|TRBV12-3/TRBV12-4
CASREIAGDEETQYF
TGTGCCAGCAGGGAAATAGCGGGAGACGAGGAGACCCAGTACTTC
>NA|NA|TRBJ1-5|TRBV15
CATSNRGFRQPQHF
TGTGCCACCAGCAATCGGGGGTTTCGGCAGCCCCAGCATTTT
>NA|few|TRBJ2-2|TRBV5-1
CASSLALGTLNTGELFF
TGCGCCAGCAGCTTGGCACTCGGGACATTGAACACCGGGGAGCTGTTTTTT
>TRBD1|few|TRBJ1-1|TRBV11-2
CASSPAQGTEAFF
TGTGCCAGCAGCCCAGCACAGGGGACTGAAGCTTTCTTT
>TRBD2|few|TRBJ2-1|TRBV19
CASSIGLAAYNEQFF
TGTGCCAGTAGTATTGGACTAGCTGCCTACAATGAGCAGTTCTTC
>NA|NA|TRBJ2-7|TRBV19
CASSISFPSSYEQYF
TGTGCCAGTAGTATATCCTTCCCGAGCTCCTACGAGCAGTACTTC
>NA|few|TRBJ2-2|TRBV27
CASSFSSNTGELFF
TGTGCCAGCAGTTTTTCTAGTAACACCGGGGAGCTGTTTTTT
>NA|few|TRBJ1-2|TRBV25-1
CASSEYALTVDGYTF
TGTGCCAGCAGTGAATACGCCCTCACCGTAGATGGCTACACCTTC
>NA|once|TRBJ2-1|TRBV12-3/TRBV12-4
CASTHEGAGRNEQFF
TGTGCCAGCACCCATGAGGGAGCAGGTCGGAATGAGCAGTTCTTC
>TRBD2|NA|TRBJ2-5|TRBV19
CASSPSGRANQETQYF
TGTGCCAGTAGTCCTAGCGGGAGGGCAAACCAAGAGACCCAGTACTTC
>NA|few|TRBJ2-2|TRBV7-6
CASSPRGVQSGELFF
TGTGCCAGCAGCCCTAGAGGAGTTCAGAGCGGGGAGCTGTTTTTT
>NA|once|TRBJ2-7|TRBV6-1
CASSESPTAREYF
TGTGCCAGCAGTGAAAGCCCGACAGCCCGGGAGTACTTC
>NA|few|TRBJ2-7|TRBV27
CASSFAQGSYEQYF
TGTGCCAGCAGTTTCGCTCAGGGTTCCTACGAGCAGTACTTC
>TRBD1|NA|TRBJ1-6|TRBV20-1
CSARQGVSSPLHF
TGCAGTGCAAGACAGGGAGTAAGCTCACCCCTCCACTTT
>NA|NA|TRBJ1-1|TRBV7-2
CASSLIPGREITEAFF
TGTGCCAGCAGTCTTATCCCAGGGCGCGAGATCACTGAAGCTTTCTTT
>TRBD1|few|TRBJ1-1|TRBV27
CASTLGGRADTEAFF
TGTGCCAGCACCTTAGGGGGCAGGGCGGACACTGAAGCTTTCTTT
>TRBD2|NA|TRBJ2-3|TRBV4-2
CASSQVGGIDTQYF
TGTGCCAGCAGCCAAGTCGGGGGGATAGATACGCAGTATTTT
>NA|NA|TRBJ2-3|TRBV25-1
CASSEGKPPGDTQYF
TGTGCCAGCAGTGAGGGAAAACCTCCTGGCGATACGCAGTATTTT
>NA|NA|TRBJ1-3|TRBV19
CASSSTASSGNTIYF
TGTGCCAGTAGTAGTACCGCAAGCTCTGGAAACACCATATATTTT
>TRBD1|NA|TRBJ2-5|TRBV5-1
CASMLGQSGETQYF
TGCGCCAGCATGCTGGGACAGTCGGGAGAGACCCAGTACTTC
>TRBD1|NA|TRBJ1-4|TRBV29-1
CSVEGTATNEKLFF
TGCAGCGTTGAGGGGACAGCAACTAATGAAAAACTGTTTTTT
>NA|NA|TRBJ1-2|TRBV6-4
CASSQPGGNYGYTF
TGTGCCAGCAGCCAGCCCGGGGGAAACTATGGCTACACCTTC
>NA|NA|TRBJ2-3|TRBV27
CASGVEQYF
TGTGCCAGCGGCGTAGAGCAGTATTTT
>NA|NA|TRBJ2-2|TRBV12-3/TRBV12-4
CASRRAANTGELFF
TGTGCCTCCCGACGGGCGGCGAACACCGGGGAGCTGTTTTTT
>TRBD1|NA|TRBJ2-7|TRBV7-8
CASSKGTETGNYEQYF
TGTGCCAGCAGCAAAGGCACTGAGACAGGGAACTACGAGCAGTACTTC
>TRBD1|few|TRBJ2-7|TRBV6-1
CASLGTEAYEQYF
TGTGCCAGCTTGGGGACAGAGGCCTACGAGCAGTACTTC
>NA|many|TRBJ2-7|TRBV19
CASGHNFYEQYF
TGTGCCAGTGGGCACAATTTCTACGAGCAGTACTTC
>TRBD1|NA|TRBJ1-1|TRBV30
CASSIRTGLNTEAFF
TGTGCCAGTAGTATCCGGACAGGGTTGAACACTGAAGCTTTCTTT
>NA|NA|TRBJ2-1|TRBV5-1
CASSLGAPEGQFF
TGCGCCAGCAGCCTGGGGGCACCCGAGGGGCAGTTCTTC
>NA|few|TRBJ2-5|TRBV20-1
CSASPPPLGTQYF
TGCAGTGCTTCTCCACCTCCCTTAGGGACCCAGTACTTC